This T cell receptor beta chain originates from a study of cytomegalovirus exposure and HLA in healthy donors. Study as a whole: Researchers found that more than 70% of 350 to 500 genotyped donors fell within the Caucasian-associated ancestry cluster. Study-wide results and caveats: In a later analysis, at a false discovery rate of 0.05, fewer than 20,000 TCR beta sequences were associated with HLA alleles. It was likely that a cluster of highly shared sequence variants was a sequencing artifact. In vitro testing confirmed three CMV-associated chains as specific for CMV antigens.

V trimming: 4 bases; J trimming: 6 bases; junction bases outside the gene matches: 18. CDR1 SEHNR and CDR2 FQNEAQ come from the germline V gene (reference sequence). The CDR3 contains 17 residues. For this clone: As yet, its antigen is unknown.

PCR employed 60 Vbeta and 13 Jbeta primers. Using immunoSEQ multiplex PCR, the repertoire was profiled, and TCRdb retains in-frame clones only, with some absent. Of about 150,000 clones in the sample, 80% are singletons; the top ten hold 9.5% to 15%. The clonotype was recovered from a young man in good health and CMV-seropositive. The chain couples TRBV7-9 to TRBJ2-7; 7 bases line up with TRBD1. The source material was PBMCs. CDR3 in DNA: TGTGCCAGCAGCTCCCGTGCCCGACAGGGCCTGGGGAGCGAGCAGTACTTC. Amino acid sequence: CASSSRARQGLGSEQYF.